A single T cell receptor beta chain is shown here with its context. The source of the sample is a study of T cell changes during pregnancy in multiple sclerosis. Here immunoSEQ multiplex PCR was the method, and the copy in TCRdb shows in-frame clones only, minus some. Of fewer than 95,000 clones detected, about 93% appear once; the ten largest clones hold around 1.6%. The CDR3 length is 16 residues. Germline trimming cut 5 bases from V and 8 bases from J; bases unmatched to any gene: 13. CDR1 and CDR2 (germline): SGHRS, YFSETQ. The input for sequencing was peripheral blood, taken in the first trimester of pregnancy. This sequence was found in a female donor in good health, enrolled as a control in a pregnancy study. The gene calls are TRBV5-1 and TRBJ2-2; TRBD2 matches 9 bases. The chain's CDR3 is CASRGTSRGLTGELFF. The CDR3 nucleotides are TGCGCCAGCAGGGGGACTAGCAGGGGACTCACGGGGGAGCTGTTTTTT. The variable domain in full, completed from reference TRBV5-1 and TRBJ2-2, reads KAGVTQTPRYLIKTRGQQVTLSCSPISGHRSVSWYQQTPGQGLQFLFEYFSETQRNKGNFPGRFSGRQFSNSRSEMNVSTLELGDSALYLCASRGTSRGLTGELFFGEGSRLTVL.